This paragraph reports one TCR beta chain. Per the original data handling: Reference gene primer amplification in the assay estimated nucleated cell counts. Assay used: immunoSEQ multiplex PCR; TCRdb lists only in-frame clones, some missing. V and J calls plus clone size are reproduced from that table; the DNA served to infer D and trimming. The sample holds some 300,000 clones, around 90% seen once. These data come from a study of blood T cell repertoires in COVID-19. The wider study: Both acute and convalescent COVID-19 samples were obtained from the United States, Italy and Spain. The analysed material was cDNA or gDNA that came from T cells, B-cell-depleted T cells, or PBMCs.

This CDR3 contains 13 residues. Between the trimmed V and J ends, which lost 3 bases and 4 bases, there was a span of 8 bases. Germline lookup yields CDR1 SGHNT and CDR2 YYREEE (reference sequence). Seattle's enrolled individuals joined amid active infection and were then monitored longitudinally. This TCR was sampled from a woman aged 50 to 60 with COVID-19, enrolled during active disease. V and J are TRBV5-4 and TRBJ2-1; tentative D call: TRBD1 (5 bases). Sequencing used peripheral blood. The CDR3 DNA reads TGTGCCAGCAGCTCGGACATATACAATGAGCAGTTCTTC. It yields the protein CASSSDIYNEQFF.